A selection of T cell receptor beta chains follows, all from one sample in a study of cytomegalovirus exposure and HLA in healthy donors. Repertoires were generated with immunoSEQ multiplex PCR, while TCRdb's copy carries only in-frame clones and drops some. Seen here are under 110,000 clones, 76% observed once, and the top ten hold 4.1%. Sequenced sample: PBMCs. All receptors come from a man aged 35 to 55 in good health and CMV-seronegative. CDR3s include the opening cysteine and the closing phenylalanine or tryptophan. D genes are given only for firm matches. Only some rows state a clone size, as once, few, many or a class for expanded clones.

j_gene	d_gene	v_gene	abundance	CDR3nt	CDR3aa
TRBJ1-1	TRBD1	TRBV6-1	.	TGTGCCAGCAGTGAAAGAGGGGGCGGGTTGAACACTGAAGCTTTCTTT	CASSERGGGLNTEAFF
TRBJ2-5	.	TRBV20-1	.	TGCAGTGCTGGCCACCAAGAGACCCAGTACTTC	CSAGHQETQYF
TRBJ2-7	.	TRBV5-1	.	TGCGCCAGCAGCTTGGGTGGGGAGACCTACGAGCAGTACTTC	CASSLGGETYEQYF
TRBJ2-3	.	TRBV27	few	TGTGCCAGCAGTTTCTTTGGGCTCACAGATACGCAGTATTTT	CASSFFGLTDTQYF
TRBJ2-2	TRBD2	TRBV19	.	TGTGCCAGTAGTCGGGGACTAGCGGGGGGGCGTAGCACCGGGGAGCTGTTTTTT	CASSRGLAGGRSTGELFF
TRBJ2-2	TRBD1	TRBV5-4	.	TGTGCCAGCAGCAAGGGGGCCCCGAACACCGGGGAGCTGTTTTTT	CASSKGAPNTGELFF
TRBJ2-7	TRBD1	TRBV30	.	TGTGCCTGGAGAACAGGGGTACCCTACGAGCAGTACTTC	CAWRTGVPYEQYF
TRBJ1-1	.	TRBV9	.	TGTGCCAGCAGCGTAGACGACAGTTTGAACACTGAAGCTTTCTTT	CASSVDDSLNTEAFF
TRBJ1-6	TRBD1	TRBV29-1	.	TGCAGCGCGCGACAGGGGGCAAATTCACCCCTCCACTTT	CSARQGANSPLHF
TRBJ2-3	TRBD2	TRBV15	.	TGTGCCACCAGCCTACGGGGGGATGTTTCAGATACGCAGTATTTT	CATSLRGDVSDTQYF
TRBJ1-6	TRBD1	TRBV28	.	TGTGCCAGCAGTCAACAGGGGGCGCGGAATTCACCCCTCCACTTT	CASSQQGARNSPLHF
TRBJ1-2	.	TRBV5-4	.	TGTGCCAGCAGAATCAGGGCCTCTATGGCTACCGGCTACACCTTC	CASRIRASMATGYTF
TRBJ1-6	TRBD1	TRBV27	.	TGTGCCGGCGCCTCGGACCCAGGGGGATCACCCCTCCACTTT	CAGASDPGGSPLHF
TRBJ2-3	TRBD1	TRBV7-3	once	TGTGCCAGCAGCCTAACCGGGACAGGCTACTCTAGCACAGATACGCAGTATTTT	CASSLTGTGYSSTDTQYF
TRBJ2-3	TRBD2	TRBV5-8	.	TGTGCCAGCACCCGGGAGGGGTTGGGGACAGATACGCAGTATTTT	CASTREGLGTDTQYF
TRBJ1-3	.	TRBV4-3	few	TGCGCCAGCAGCCAAGAGGGCACATTCTCTGGAAACACCATATATTTT	CASSQEGTFSGNTIYF
TRBJ2-3	TRBD1	TRBV9	.	TGTGCCAGCAGCTCCTCGGACAGGGGTGATACGCAGTATTTT	CASSSSDRGDTQYF
TRBJ1-5	TRBD1	TRBV18	.	TGTGCCAGCTCACCCCCGACAGGGGGGGTCAATCAGCCCCAGCATTTT	CASSPPTGGVNQPQHF
TRBJ2-7	.	TRBV5-1	.	TGCGCCAGCAGCTTGGCCCCGAGCTACGAGCAGTACTTC	CASSLAPSYEQYF
TRBJ2-5	TRBD2	TRBV7-2	.	TGTGCCAGCAGCTTCGGGAGGGTCCAAGAGACCCAGTACTTC	CASSFGRVQETQYF
TRBJ2-7	.	TRBV6-6	.	TGTGCCAGCAGTTACGAACAGGGTAAAGGATCCTACGAGCAGTACTTC	CASSYEQGKGSYEQYF
TRBJ1-6	.	TRBV10-3	few	TGTGCCACAAGGGGGACGGATTCACCCCTCCACTTT	CATRGTDSPLHF
TRBJ1-5	.	TRBV28	.	TGTGCCAGCAGTCCGGGGGGAGGGGGTCAGCCCCAGCATTTT	CASSPGGGGQPQHF
TRBJ1-4	TRBD1	TRBV5-1	.	TGCGCCAGCAGCCGAGGGGCGGGACAGGTATCTGAAAAACTGTTTTTT	CASSRGAGQVSEKLFF
TRBJ2-3	.	TRBV19	.	TGTGCCAGTAGTCCCACGACACCTTCTAGCACAGATACGCAGTATTTT	CASSPTTPSSTDTQYF
TRBJ2-5	.	TRBV7-3	.	TGTGCCAGCAGCTTAACAGAGGGAGGTGGGACCCAGTACTTC	CASSLTEGGGTQYF
TRBJ2-2	TRBD2	TRBV5-4	.	TGTGCCAGCGCACCGGGACTAGCGGGGAAAAACCGCGGGGAGCTGTTTTTT	CASAPGLAGKNRGELFF
TRBJ1-1	.	TRBV5-3	.	TGTGCCAGAAGCTTGGACAGGGTGGTCGACACTGAAGCTTTCTTT	CARSLDRVVDTEAFF
TRBJ1-1	.	TRBV19	.	TGTGCCAGCAGCCCCCTTGCAGGCGTTTTCGACACTGAAGCTTTCTTT	CASSPLAGVFDTEAFF
TRBJ2-3	TRBD2	TRBV9	.	TGTGCCAGCAGCGTAGGGCCGGGAGGGTTTGGAGAGTCAGATACGCAGTATTTT	CASSVGPGGFGESDTQYF
TRBJ2-3	TRBD2	TRBV7-3	once	TGTGCCAGCAGCTCGCGGGGGGCTAGCACAGATACGCAGTATTTT	CASSSRGASTDTQYF
TRBJ2-2	TRBD2	TRBV5-1	once	TGCGCCAGCAGCCTCGGGACTAGCGGGGGAACCAACACCGGGGAGCTGTTTTTT	CASSLGTSGGTNTGELFF
TRBJ1-1	.	TRBV6-4	.	TGTGCCAGCAGGAGGGTGTCGAACACTGAAGCTTTCTTT	CASRRVSNTEAFF
TRBJ2-2	TRBD2	TRBV6-6	few	TGTGCCAGCAGGCACGAGACTAGCGGGTACACCGGGGAGCTGTTTTTT	CASRHETSGYTGELFF
TRBJ1-1	.	TRBV19	few	TGTGCCAGTAGTATTTCTCGGGGGGACACTGAAGCTTTCTTT	CASSISRGDTEAFF
TRBJ1-2	.	TRBV9	.	TGTGCCAGCAACACAGTAGAGACTGGCTACACCTTC	CASNTVETGYTF
TRBJ1-2	.	TRBV30	.	TGTGCCTGGGACACAGGGTTTGGCTACACCTTC	CAWDTGFGYTF
TRBJ1-1	.	TRBV5-3	.	TGTGCCAGAAGCTTGTTATGGAACACTGAAGCTTTCTTT	CARSLLWNTEAFF
TRBJ1-2	TRBD1	TRBV28	.	TGTGCCAGCAGTACCCAGGGACAGGGGGGCTATGGCTACACCTTC	CASSTQGQGGYGYTF
TRBJ1-2	.	TRBV5-4	.	TGTGCCAGCAGCACCGACAGCCTTTATGGCTACACCTTC	CASSTDSLYGYTF
TRBJ2-7	.	TRBV6-6	once	TGTGCCAGCAGCGCAAGAAGCGAGCAGTACTTC	CASSARSEQYF
TRBJ2-3	.	TRBV30	few	TGTGCCTGGACCGGGTGGCGCGATACGCAGTATTTT	CAWTGWRDTQYF
TRBJ1-2	.	TRBV18	.	TGTGCCAGCTCACCTACCGTAGGACACAACTATGGCTACACCTTC	CASSPTVGHNYGYTF
TRBJ2-5	TRBD1	TRBV5-1	.	TGCGCCAGCAGCCCTACTGGAGACAGGGTATTAGGGGAGACCCAGTACTTC	CASSPTGDRVLGETQYF
TRBJ1-2	.	TRBV28	.	TGTGCCAGCAGTCTGAGGGGGGGAGGGAACTATGGCTACACCTTC	CASSLRGGGNYGYTF
TRBJ2-5	TRBD2	TRBV11-2	few	TGTGCCAGCAGCCCCATAGCGGGGGGCCCCAAGACCCAGTACTTC	CASSPIAGGPKTQYF
TRBJ1-1	.	TRBV29-1	.	TGCAGCGTTGATAAGGGCAGGGCGAACACTGAAGCTTTCTTT	CSVDKGRANTEAFF
TRBJ1-5	.	TRBV5-4	.	TGTGCCAGCAGCTATGAGAATCAGCCCCAGCATTTT	CASSYENQPQHF
TRBJ1-1	.	TRBV19	few	TGTGCCAGTAGTATAAGGGAGGGTGTGGAAACTGAAGCTTTCTTT	CASSIREGVETEAFF
TRBJ1-1	TRBD1	TRBV5-1	.	TGCGCCAGCAGCTGGGATGACAGGGGGAACACTGAAGCTTTCTTT	CASSWDDRGNTEAFF
TRBJ1-2	TRBD1	TRBV7-9	.	TGTTCCAGCAGCCCAAGCGGAGGGGGCCTCGTCTATGGCTACACCTTC	CSSSPSGGGLVYGYTF
TRBJ2-6	.	TRBV14	.	TGTGCCAGCTCGCCACACTTAGCAGGGTTTAACTCTGGGGCCAACGTCCTGACTTTC	CASSPHLAGFNSGANVLTF
TRBJ2-5	.	TRBV9	.	TGTGCCAGCAGCGTAGAGGGGCTTGTATCGGAGACCCAGTACTTC	CASSVEGLVSETQYF
TRBJ2-6	.	TRBV19	once	TGTGCCAGTAGTATCCCTGGCCGCTCTGGGGCCAACGTCCTGACTTTC	CASSIPGRSGANVLTF